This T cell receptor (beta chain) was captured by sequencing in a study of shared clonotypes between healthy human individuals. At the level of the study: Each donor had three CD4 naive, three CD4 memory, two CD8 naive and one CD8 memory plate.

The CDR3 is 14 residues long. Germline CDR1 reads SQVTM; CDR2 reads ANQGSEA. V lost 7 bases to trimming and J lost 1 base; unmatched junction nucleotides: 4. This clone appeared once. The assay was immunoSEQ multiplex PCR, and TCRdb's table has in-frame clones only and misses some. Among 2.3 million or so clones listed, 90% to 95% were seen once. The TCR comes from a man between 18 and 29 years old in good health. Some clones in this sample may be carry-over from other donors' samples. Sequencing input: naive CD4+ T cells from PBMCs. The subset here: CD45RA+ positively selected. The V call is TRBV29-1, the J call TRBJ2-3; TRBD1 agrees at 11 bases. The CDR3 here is CSGTGGAGTDTQYF. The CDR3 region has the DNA TGCAGCGGGACAGGGGGCGCGGGCACAGATACGCAGTATTTT.